The TCR beta chain under discussion was sequenced for a study of blood T cell repertoires in COVID-19. Study as a whole: Acute and convalescent COVID-19 samples came from the United States, Italy and Spain. T cells, B-cell-depleted T cells, or PBMCs supplied cDNA or gDNA.

The CDR3 covers 12 residues. V was pared by 4 bases and J by 4 bases, with 7 bases between. Germline V CDR1 and CDR2: SGHNT, YYREEE (reference sequence). Per the original data handling: Researchers report that nucleated cell counts were estimated from reference gene primer amplification. Produced via immunoSEQ multiplex PCR; TCRdb's table is partial and in-frame only. That table gives V, J and clone size, and the DNA gave D and trimming. The repertoire holds some 530,000 clones, with approximately 83% as singletons. The chain recombines TRBV5-4 with TRBJ2-3; D is unresolved. The sequencing input was peripheral blood. The sequence came from a human donor in a cohort sampled during active COVID-19. The CDR3 DNA reads TGTGCCAGCAGCCCCCCTTCAGATACGCAGTATTTT. It yields the protein CASSPPSDTQYF.